Listed here are 10 T cell receptor beta chains from one sample, sequenced in a study of blood T cell repertoires in COVID-19. TCRdb keeps only in-frame clones here, not all; method: immunoSEQ multiplex PCR. Of about 180,000 clones in the sample, 89% were seen once. The specimen was PBMCs or T cells enriched from blood (not recorded which). The receptor set was obtained from a woman aged 40 to 49 with acute COVID-19.

The chain employs TRBV2 and TRBJ1-2; D is undetermined. The CDR3 has 15 residues. V was pared by 4 bases and J by 8 bases, with 20 bases between. Looked up from germline, CDR1 is SNHLY and CDR2 is FYNNEI. CDR3 region: CASSVSPLIRPGYTF. CDR3 nucleotide sequence: TGTGCCAGCAGTGTATCCCCCCTTATCAGGCCGGGCTACACCTTC.

This clone was detected a few times. The J gene is TRBJ2-5, the V gene TRBV7-3, with a weak D call TRBD1 (6 bases). Germline assignment: CDR1 SGHTA and CDR2 FQGTGA. Trimming shortened V by 3 bases and J by 5 bases, and 10 bases separated the two germline ends. The CDR3 runs 13 residues. The CDR3 coding sequence is TGTGCCAGCAGCTTGGGGGCTATCGAGACCCAGTACTTC. It is translated as CASSLGAIETQYF.

The gene calls are TRBV19 and TRBJ1-5; TRBD1 agrees at 11 bases. V lost 5 bases and J lost 1; bases outside the gene matches: 10. This CDR3 is built from 18 residues. Germline-derived CDR1 and CDR2 are LNHDA and SQIVND (reference sequence). In DNA form, the CDR3 reads TGTGCCAGTAGTTCGGGGCGGACAGGGGGCGGGAGCAATCAGCCCCAGCATTTT. It codes for CASSSGRTGGGSNQPQHF.

This chain uses TRBV28 with TRBJ2-1; 10 bases are shared with TRBD1. The CDR3 covers 16 residues. Unmatched junction bases numbered 7, after V lost 5 bases and J lost 3 bases. Germline V CDR1 and CDR2: MDHEN, SYDVKM. This chain's CDR3 is CASSAGQGIVYNEQFF. The CDR3 nucleotides read TGTGCCAGCAGTGCGGGACAGGGGATAGTCTACAATGAGCAGTTCTTC.

V is TRBV2 and J is TRBJ2-3, with a possible D match to TRBD2 (6 bases). This CDR3 comprises 15 residues. Trimming removed 6 bases from V and 5 bases from J, with 18 bases in between. Per germline, CDR1 SNHLY and CDR2 FYNNEI. DNA of the CDR3: TGTGCCAGCAGAGACGTGGGGGGACTCTTAGATACGCAGTATTTT. This codes for CASRDVGGLLDTQYF.

The rearrangement links TRBV19 to TRBJ1-1, with 9 bases that match TRBD1. CDR3 size: 13 residues. Unmatched junction bases numbered 5, after V lost 6 bases and J lost 6 bases. Per the germline V gene, CDR1 is LNHDA and CDR2 is SQIVND (reference sequence). The CDR3 nucleotides read TGTGCCAGTAGGGGGACAGGGAAGCCTGAAGCTTTCTTT. Protein product: CASRGTGKPEAFF.

This rearrangement joins TRBV4-1 to TRBJ2-7, with D unclear. Germline V CDR1 and CDR2: MGHRA, YSYEKL. This CDR3 comprises 13 residues. V lost 0 bases and J 1 base, leaving 4 bases between the germline ends. CDR3 sequence reads: CASSQDSSYEQYF. CDR3 sequence (DNA): TGCGCCAGCAGCCAAGACAGTTCCTACGAGCAGTACTTC.

The rearrangement joins TRBV27 to TRBJ1-1; 7 positions match TRBD1. Germline loops: CDR1 MNHEY, CDR2 SMNVEV (reference sequence). V was clipped by 5 bases and J by 0 bases; unmatched bases: 6. The CDR3 totals 15 residues. CDR3 protein: CASSPPDRMNTEAFF. The CDR3 coding sequence is TGTGCCAGCAGTCCCCCGGACAGGATGAACACTGAAGCTTTCTTT.

This clone came up a few times. The rearrangement links TRBV6-6 to TRBJ2-3, with a tentative D call TRBD1 (6 bases). The CDR3 consists of 14 residues. Trimming took off 10 bases at V and 0 bases at J, with 14 bases between the two ends. The germline V gene has CDR1 MNHNY and CDR2 SVGAGI (reference sequence). Here the CDR3 reads CATALGGSTDTQYF. CDR3 DNA sequence: TGTGCCACCGCCCTAGGGGGTAGCACAGATACGCAGTATTTT.

This chain links TRBV11-2 with TRBJ2-3; 9 bases agree with TRBD1. V gave up 5 bases and J gave up 4 bases; unmatched junction bases: 7. Germline values: CDR1 SGHAT, CDR2 FQNNGV. The CDR3 has 15 amino acids. DNA for the CDR3: TGTGCCAGCAGCCCGGACAGGGGCGCGCCAGATACGCAGTATTTT. Its translation: CASSPDRGAPDTQYF.